These T cell receptor beta chains were read from a single sample in a study of cytomegalovirus exposure and HLA in healthy donors. Profiling relied on immunoSEQ multiplex PCR, and the TCRdb table lists in-frame clones only, not all of them. The repertoire has approximately 240,000 clones, around 89% of them found once; the top ten carry roughly 0.99%. The sample was PBMCs. The receptors come from a woman under 30 in good health and CMV-seronegative. The CDR3 runs from the conserved cysteine through the conserved F or W. The D gene is left open where the match is weak. Expanded clones get a size class; other rows say once, few or many, or leave the size out.

D	J	V	size	DNA	CDR3
NA	TRBJ2-7	TRBV5-1	NA	TGCGCCAGCAGTCTAAATCCGGGTACCACCTACGAGCAGTACTTC	CASSLNPGTTYEQYF
NA	TRBJ1-5	TRBV7-2	NA	TGTGCCAGCAGCTTAGCCCCTTTTAATAATCAGCCCCAGCATTTT	CASSLAPFNNQPQHF
NA	TRBJ2-7	TRBV5-1	NA	TGCGCCAGCAGCTTGCCTCCTTACGAGCAGTACTTC	CASSLPPYEQYF
TRBD2	TRBJ2-7	TRBV4-1	NA	TGCGCCAGCAGCCAAGATCAGGGCGGACTAGCGGGAACCTACGAGCAGTACTTC	CASSQDQGGLAGTYEQYF
TRBD2	TRBJ2-7	TRBV30	NA	TGTGCCTGGAGTCACCGACTAGCGGGGTACCACGAGCAGTACTTC	CAWSHRLAGYHEQYF
TRBD2	TRBJ2-7	TRBV10-3	NA	TGTGCCATCAGGCGCACTAGCGGACCCTACGAGCAGTACTTC	CAIRRTSGPYEQYF
NA	TRBJ2-1	TRBV9	NA	TGTGCCAGCAGCCCTACATTGGCCGGGGGAAATGAGCAGTTCTTC	CASSPTLAGGNEQFF
NA	TRBJ2-1	TRBV7-2	few	TGTGCCAGCAGCTCAAACGGTCTGAGCTCCTACAATGAGCAGTTCTTC	CASSSNGLSSYNEQFF
NA	TRBJ2-1	TRBV7-3	NA	TGTGCCAGCAGCCAACTAGCTCGTGATGAGCAGTTCTTC	CASSQLARDEQFF
TRBD1	TRBJ2-1	TRBV7-9	NA	TGTGCCAGCAGCGCCTTACAGGGGATTCATGAGCAGTTCTTC	CASSALQGIHEQFF
NA	TRBJ2-7	TRBV9	NA	TGTGCCAGCAGCCCGCCGGGACTTTCATCCGGCGAGCAGTACTTC	CASSPPGLSSGEQYF
TRBD1	TRBJ1-6	TRBV7-6	NA	TGTGCCAGCAGCTCGGCCGGACAGGCGGTCGGTTCACCCCTCCACTTT	CASSSAGQAVGSPLHF
TRBD2	TRBJ2-7	TRBV4-2	NA	TGTGCCAGCAGCCAGCGACTAGCGCTCTCCGAGTACTTC	CASSQRLALSEYF
TRBD2	TRBJ2-5	TRBV9	NA	TGTGCCAGCAGTCGGGAGCGGGGGCGCCTGGAGACCCAGTACTTC	CASSRERGRLETQYF
TRBD1	TRBJ1-4	TRBV5-1	few	TGCGCCAGCAAAGAAGGGACAGGCGGCGAAAAACTGTTTTTT	CASKEGTGGEKLFF
TRBD1	TRBJ1-5	TRBV6-1	NA	TGTGCCAGCAGTGGGGTGACAGGGGGCGGTCAGCCCCAGCATTTT	CASSGVTGGGQPQHF
NA	TRBJ2-7	TRBV13	NA	TGTGCCAGCGGCTTGGCCGGGGCCTACGAGCAGTACTTC	CASGLAGAYEQYF
NA	TRBJ1-5	TRBV6-5	NA	TGTGCCAGCGGTCCAAAACCGGAATCAGGGCCCCAGCATTTT	CASGPKPESGPQHF
NA	TRBJ2-3	TRBV7-2	once	TGTGCCAGCAGCTACCAAGGGGGTGTTGTTGATACGCAGTATTTT	CASSYQGGVVDTQYF
NA	TRBJ1-1	TRBV11-3	NA	TGTGCCAGCAGCTTAGAGCGGGGACGGACTGAAGCTTTCTTT	CASSLERGRTEAFF
NA	TRBJ1-1	TRBV25-1	NA	TGTGCCAGCAGTGACTTATTCGGGGCTGAAGCTTTCTTT	CASSDLFGAEAFF
NA	TRBJ1-1	TRBV5-1	NA	TGCGCCAGCAGCTTGGCAGGGAGGGACACTGAAGCTTTCTTT	CASSLAGRDTEAFF
TRBD2	TRBJ2-7	TRBV18	NA	TGTGCCAGCGGAAGGGGACTAGAAAGTGAGCAGTACTTC	CASGRGLESEQYF
TRBD1	TRBJ2-2	TRBV28	once	TGTGCCAGCAGACCCGGGACAGGGACAGTCGGGGAGCTGTTTTTT	CASRPGTGTVGELFF
NA	TRBJ1-1	TRBV4-3	NA	TGCGCCAGCAGCCAAGATCGTAAGGGAGGTTTTGAAGCTTTCTTT	CASSQDRKGGFEAFF
TRBD1	TRBJ1-5	TRBV19	NA	TGTGCCAGTAGTATGCAACAAACAGGGGGTAAGTTTCAGCCCCAGCATTTT	CASSMQQTGGKFQPQHF
TRBD2	TRBJ2-1	TRBV27	NA	TGTGCCAGCGGAACTAGCGGGAGTAGGAATGAGCAGTTCTTC	CASGTSGSRNEQFF
TRBD1	TRBJ1-5	TRBV4-1	NA	TGCGCCAGCAGCCACACCCCCGGGACAGGGCAGCATCAGCCCCAGCATTTT	CASSHTPGTGQHQPQHF
TRBD1	TRBJ2-5	TRBV25-1	NA	TGTGCCAGCAAAAGGAACAGGGGAGCGGAGACCCAGTACTTC	CASKRNRGAETQYF
NA	TRBJ1-4	TRBV6-6	NA	TGTGCCAGCAGTTACGAGGGAGGTGGAAAACTGTTTTTT	CASSYEGGGKLFF
TRBD2	TRBJ2-7	TRBV18	NA	TGTGCCAGCTCACCGGCCTCCGGGACTAGCGGCTCCTACGAGCAGTACTTC	CASSPASGTSGSYEQYF
NA	TRBJ2-7	TRBV7-3	NA	TGTGCCAGCAGCGTCGAGGTCTCCTACGAGCAGTACTTC	CASSVEVSYEQYF
NA	TRBJ1-5	TRBV4-1	NA	TGCGCCAGCAGCCAAGTGGGGGGGATCACGGCCCAGCATTTT	CASSQVGGITAQHF
TRBD1	TRBJ1-1	TRBV5-4	NA	TGTGCCAGCAATCCAAAGACAGGGTGGACTGAAGCTTTCTTT	CASNPKTGWTEAFF
NA	TRBJ2-5	TRBV21-1	NA	TGTGCCAGCAGCAAAGCACAGGGTAAAGGAGAGACCCAGTACTTC	CASSKAQGKGETQYF
TRBD1	TRBJ1-1	TRBV11-3	NA	TGTGCCAGCAACAAAGGACAGGGGGCGCCCACTGAAGCTTTCTTT	CASNKGQGAPTEAFF
NA	TRBJ2-5	TRBV5-4	NA	TGTGCCAGCACCTCGCAGGGGTTGAAGACCCAGTACTTC	CASTSQGLKTQYF
TRBD1	TRBJ2-7	TRBV4-3	NA	TGCGCCAGCAGCCTAGGGACAGAGGGGCTCTACGAGCAGTACTTC	CASSLGTEGLYEQYF
TRBD1	TRBJ2-7	TRBV27	NA	TGTGCCAGCGCGGAGGGGACAGGATTTTACGAGCAGTACTTC	CASAEGTGFYEQYF
NA	TRBJ2-3	TRBV2	NA	TGTGCCAACGACAGGTCCACAGATACGCAGTATTTT	CANDRSTDTQYF
NA	TRBJ2-1	TRBV7-7	once	TGTGCCAGCAGCTTCCTAGGGGATTACAATGAGCAGTTCTTC	CASSFLGDYNEQFF
TRBD1	TRBJ1-2	TRBV4-2	NA	TGTGCCAGCAGCAAAGGGACAGGGTCTGGCTACACCTTC	CASSKGTGSGYTF
TRBD2	TRBJ2-1	TRBV19	NA	TGTGCCAGTAGCTACCGGCCAGGGAGGGATGAGCAGTTCTTC	CASSYRPGRDEQFF
TRBD1	TRBJ1-2	TRBV6-1	once	TGTGCCAGCAGTGAAGGGGACAGGGCGGGTGGCTACACCTTC	CASSEGDRAGGYTF
NA	TRBJ2-7	TRBV19	NA	TGTGCCAGTTCTTTCGTGGGCAGGTCCTACGAGCAGTACTTC	CASSFVGRSYEQYF
TRBD1	TRBJ1-1	TRBV7-2	NA	TGTGCCAGCAGCCTGGGACAGCCCACTGAAGCTTTCTTT	CASSLGQPTEAFF